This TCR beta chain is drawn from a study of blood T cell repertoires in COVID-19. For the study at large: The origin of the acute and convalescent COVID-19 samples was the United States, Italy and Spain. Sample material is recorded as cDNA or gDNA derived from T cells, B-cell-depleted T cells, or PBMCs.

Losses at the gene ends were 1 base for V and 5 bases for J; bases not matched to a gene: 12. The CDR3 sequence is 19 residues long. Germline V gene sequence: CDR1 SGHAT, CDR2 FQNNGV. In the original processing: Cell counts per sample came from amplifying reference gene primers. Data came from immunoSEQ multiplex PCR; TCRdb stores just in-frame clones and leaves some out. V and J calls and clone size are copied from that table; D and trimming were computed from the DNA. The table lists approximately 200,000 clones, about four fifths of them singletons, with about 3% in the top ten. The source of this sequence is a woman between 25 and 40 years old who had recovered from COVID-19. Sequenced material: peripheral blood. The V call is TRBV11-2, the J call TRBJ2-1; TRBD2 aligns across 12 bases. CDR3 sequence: CASSLVTSGRASLNNEQFF. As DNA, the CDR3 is TGTGCCAGCAGCTTAGTGACTAGCGGGAGAGCCAGCCTTAACAATGAGCAGTTCTTC. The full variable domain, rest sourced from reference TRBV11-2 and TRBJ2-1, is EAGVAQSPRYKIIEKRQSVAFWCNPISGHATLYWYQQILGQGPKLLIQFQNNGVVDDSQLPKDRFSAERLKGVDSTLKIQPAKLEDSAVYLCASSLVTSGRASLNNEQFFGPGTRLTVL.